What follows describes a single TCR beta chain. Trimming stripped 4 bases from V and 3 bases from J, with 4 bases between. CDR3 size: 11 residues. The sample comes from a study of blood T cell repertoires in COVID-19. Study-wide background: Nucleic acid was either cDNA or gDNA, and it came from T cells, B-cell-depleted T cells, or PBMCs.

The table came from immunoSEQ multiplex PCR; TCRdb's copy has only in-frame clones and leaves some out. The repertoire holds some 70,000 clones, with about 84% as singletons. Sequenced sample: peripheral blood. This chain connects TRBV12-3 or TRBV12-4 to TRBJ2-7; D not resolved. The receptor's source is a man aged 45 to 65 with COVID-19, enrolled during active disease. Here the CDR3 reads CASSSLYEQYF. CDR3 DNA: TGTGCCAGCAGTTCTCTCTACGAGCAGTACTTC.